This record concerns one TCR beta chain sequence. CDR3 length: 14 amino acids. Trimming took 3 bases from V and 4 from J, leaving 12 bases between them. CDR1 SGHTA and CDR2 FQGNSA come from the germline V gene. This specimen comes from a study of patients and donors after allogeneic stem cell transplantation. One entry per CDR3 protein results from TCRdb running MiXCR on the RT-PCR reads. The table includes under 200,000 distinct CDR3 sequences, 30% detected once. The V call is TRBV7-2, the J call TRBJ1-2; perhaps TRBD1 as D (6 bases). This sequence was found in a human donor who was either an allogeneic HSCT recipient or a stem cell or donor lymphocyte infusion donor (not recorded which). It is not recorded whose cells these are; they may come from a transplant donor. Sequences were obtained from blood, either unsorted or a sorted T cell fraction (not recorded which). This CDR3 reads CASSFRQGFYGYTF. The CDR3 coding sequence is TGTGCCAGCAGCTTTAGGCAGGGGTTCTATGGCTACACCTTC.